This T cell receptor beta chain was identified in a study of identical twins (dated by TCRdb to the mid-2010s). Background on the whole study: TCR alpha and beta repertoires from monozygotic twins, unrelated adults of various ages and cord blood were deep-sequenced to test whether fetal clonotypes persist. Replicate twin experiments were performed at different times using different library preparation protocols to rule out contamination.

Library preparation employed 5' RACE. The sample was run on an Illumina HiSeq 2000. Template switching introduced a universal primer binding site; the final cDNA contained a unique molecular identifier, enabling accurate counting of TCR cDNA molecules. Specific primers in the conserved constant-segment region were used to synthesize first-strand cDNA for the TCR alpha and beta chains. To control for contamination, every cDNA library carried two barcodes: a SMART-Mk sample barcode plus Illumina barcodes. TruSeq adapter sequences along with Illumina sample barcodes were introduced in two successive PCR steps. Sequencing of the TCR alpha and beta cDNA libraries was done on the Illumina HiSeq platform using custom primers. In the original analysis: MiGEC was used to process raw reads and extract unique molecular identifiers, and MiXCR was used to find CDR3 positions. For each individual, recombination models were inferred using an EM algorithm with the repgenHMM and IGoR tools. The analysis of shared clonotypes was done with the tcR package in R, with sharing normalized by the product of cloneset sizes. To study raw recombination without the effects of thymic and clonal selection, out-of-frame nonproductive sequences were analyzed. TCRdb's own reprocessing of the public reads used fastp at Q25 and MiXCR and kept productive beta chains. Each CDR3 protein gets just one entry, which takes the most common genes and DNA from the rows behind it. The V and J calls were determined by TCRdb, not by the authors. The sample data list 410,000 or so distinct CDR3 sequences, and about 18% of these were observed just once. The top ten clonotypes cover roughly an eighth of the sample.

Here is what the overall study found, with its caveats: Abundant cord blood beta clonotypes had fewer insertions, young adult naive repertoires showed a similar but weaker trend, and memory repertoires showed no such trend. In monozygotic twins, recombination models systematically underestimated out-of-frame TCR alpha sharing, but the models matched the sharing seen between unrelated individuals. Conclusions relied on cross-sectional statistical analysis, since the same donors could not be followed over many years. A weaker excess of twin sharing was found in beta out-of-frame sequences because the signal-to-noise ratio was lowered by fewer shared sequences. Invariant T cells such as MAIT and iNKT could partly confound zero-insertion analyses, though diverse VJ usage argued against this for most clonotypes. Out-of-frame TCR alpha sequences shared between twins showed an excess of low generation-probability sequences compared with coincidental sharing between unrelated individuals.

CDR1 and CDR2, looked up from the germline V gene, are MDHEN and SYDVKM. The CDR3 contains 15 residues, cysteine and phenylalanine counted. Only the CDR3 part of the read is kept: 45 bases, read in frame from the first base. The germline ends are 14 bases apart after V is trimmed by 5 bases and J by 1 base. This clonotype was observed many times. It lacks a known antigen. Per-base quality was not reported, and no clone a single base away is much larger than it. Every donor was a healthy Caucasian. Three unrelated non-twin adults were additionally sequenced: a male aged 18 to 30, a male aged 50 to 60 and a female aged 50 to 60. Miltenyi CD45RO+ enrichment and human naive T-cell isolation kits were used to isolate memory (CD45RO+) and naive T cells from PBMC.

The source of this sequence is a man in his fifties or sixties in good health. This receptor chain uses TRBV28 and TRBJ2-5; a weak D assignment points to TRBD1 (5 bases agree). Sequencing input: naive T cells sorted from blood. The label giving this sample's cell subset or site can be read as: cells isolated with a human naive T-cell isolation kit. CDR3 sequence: CASSRGRATQETQYF. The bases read TGTGCCAGCAGTCGAGGCAGGGCCACCCAAGAGACCCAGTACTTC.